This paragraph reports one TCR beta chain. Antigen: not known. Produced via immunoSEQ multiplex PCR; TCRdb's table is partial and in-frame only. The sample includes tens of thousands of clones, over 80% of them seen just once. The sample is drawn from a study of monozygotic twins with cystic fibrosis. General observations from the study: Monozygotic CF twins shared more identical nucleotide clonotypes than unrelated patients. In 13 of 16 pairs, V gene usage was closest to the co-twin's.

This CDR3 region has 18 residues. V shed 5 bases, J shed 0 bases, and the junction held 11 bases outside the gene matches. CDR1 is LNHDA, CDR2 SQIVND, per germline (reference sequence). The rearrangement joins TRBV19 to TRBJ1-1; 11 nucleotides match TRBD1. Specimen: blood. The source is a girl aged 2 to 10 with cystic fibrosis. DNA of the CDR3: TGTGCCAGTAGTGCCAGGACAGGGGGCACCCTTATGAACACTGAAGCTTTCTTT. Its protein product is CASSARTGGTLMNTEAFF.